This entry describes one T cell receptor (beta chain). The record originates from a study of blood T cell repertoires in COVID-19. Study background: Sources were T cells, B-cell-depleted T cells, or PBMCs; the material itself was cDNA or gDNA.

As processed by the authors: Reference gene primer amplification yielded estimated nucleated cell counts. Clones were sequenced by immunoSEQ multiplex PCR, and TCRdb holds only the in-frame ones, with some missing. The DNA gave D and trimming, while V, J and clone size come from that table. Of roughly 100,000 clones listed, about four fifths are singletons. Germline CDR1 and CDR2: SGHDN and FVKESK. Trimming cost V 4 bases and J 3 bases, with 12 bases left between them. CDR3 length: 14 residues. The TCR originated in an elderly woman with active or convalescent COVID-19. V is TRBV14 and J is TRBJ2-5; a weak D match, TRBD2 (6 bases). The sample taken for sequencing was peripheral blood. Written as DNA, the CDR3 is TGTGCCAGCAGCCGCGGGACCTGGGAAGAGACCCAGTACTTC. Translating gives CASSRGTWEETQYF. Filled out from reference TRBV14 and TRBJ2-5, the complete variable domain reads EAGVTQFPSHSVIEKGQTVTLRCDPISGHDNLYWYRRVMGKEIKFLLHFVKESKQDESGMPNNRFLAERTGGTYSTLKVQPAELEDSGVYFCASSRGTWEETQYFGPGTRLLVL.